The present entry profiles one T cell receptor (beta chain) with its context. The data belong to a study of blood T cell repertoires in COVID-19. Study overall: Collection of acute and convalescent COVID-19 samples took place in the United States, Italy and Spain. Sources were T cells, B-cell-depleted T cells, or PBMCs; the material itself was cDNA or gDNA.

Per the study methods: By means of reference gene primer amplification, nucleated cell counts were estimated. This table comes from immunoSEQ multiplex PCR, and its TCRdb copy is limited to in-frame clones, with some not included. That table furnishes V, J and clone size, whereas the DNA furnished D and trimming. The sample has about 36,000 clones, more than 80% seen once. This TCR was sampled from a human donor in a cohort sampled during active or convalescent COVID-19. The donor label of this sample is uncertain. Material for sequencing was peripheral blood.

This chain's CDR3 is CASSQSRGQGLGKLFF. Here the CDR3 DNA reads TGCGCCAGCAGCCAGTCGAGGGGGCAGGGGCTGGGAAAACTGTTTTTT. This rearrangement joins TRBV4-3 to TRBJ1-4, with 7 bases lining up with TRBD1. Trimming at V came to 3 bases and at J to 10 bases, leaving 14 bases not matched to a gene. CDR1 is LGHNA, CDR2 YSLEER, per germline. The CDR3 totals 16 residues.